This T cell receptor (beta chain) appears in the sequencing data of a study of blood T cell repertoires in COVID-19. Study-level background: Samples of COVID-19 (acute and convalescent) were obtained from the United States, Italy and Spain. Sample material is recorded as cDNA or gDNA derived from T cells, B-cell-depleted T cells, or PBMCs.

The CDR3 has 15 residues. The germline V and J ends were trimmed by 1 base and 4 bases, with 13 bases remaining between them. CDR1 is SGHTA and CDR2 is FQGNSA in the germline V gene. Source study methods: The authors estimated nucleated cell counts from reference gene primer amplification. The repertoire was sequenced with immunoSEQ multiplex PCR; TCRdb's copy has only in-frame clones and lacks some. Clonal size and the V and J genes are those of that table, whereas D and trimming came from the DNA. The sample consists of approximately 210,000 clones, roughly 81% of them appearing once. The receptor comes from a woman between 65 and 79 years old with active or convalescent COVID-19. This chain joins TRBV7-2 and TRBJ1-1; D gene ambiguous. The sequenced material came from peripheral blood. The CDR3 spells CASSLDLARSTEAFF. As DNA, the CDR3 is TGTGCCAGCAGCTTAGACCTAGCCCGGAGCACTGAAGCTTTCTTT.